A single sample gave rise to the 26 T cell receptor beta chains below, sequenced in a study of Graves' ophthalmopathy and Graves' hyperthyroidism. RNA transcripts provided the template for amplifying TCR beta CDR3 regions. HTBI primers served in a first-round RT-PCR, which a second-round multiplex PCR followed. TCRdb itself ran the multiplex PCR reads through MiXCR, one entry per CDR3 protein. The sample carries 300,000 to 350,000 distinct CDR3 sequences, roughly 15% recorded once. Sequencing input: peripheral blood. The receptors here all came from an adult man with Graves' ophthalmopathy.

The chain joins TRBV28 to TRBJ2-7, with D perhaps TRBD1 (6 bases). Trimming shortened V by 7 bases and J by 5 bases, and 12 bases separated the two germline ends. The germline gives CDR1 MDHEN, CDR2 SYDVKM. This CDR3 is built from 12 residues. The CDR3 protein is CASNNRVDEQYF. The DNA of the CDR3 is TGTGCCAGCAATAACAGGGTCGACGAGCAGTACTTC. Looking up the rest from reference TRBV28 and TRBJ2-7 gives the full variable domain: DVKVTQSSRYLVKRTGEKVFLECVQDMDHENMFWYRQDPGLGLRLIYFSYDVKMKEKGDIPEGYSVSREKKERFSLILESASTNQTSMYLCASNNRVDEQYFGPGTRLTVT.

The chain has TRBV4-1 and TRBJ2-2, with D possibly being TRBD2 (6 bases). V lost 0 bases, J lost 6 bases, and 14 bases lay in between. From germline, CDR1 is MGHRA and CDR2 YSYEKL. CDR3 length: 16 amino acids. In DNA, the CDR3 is TGCGCCAGCAGCCAAGATGGAATACTAGCCCCCGGGGAGCTGTTTTTT. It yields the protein CASSQDGILAPGELFF.

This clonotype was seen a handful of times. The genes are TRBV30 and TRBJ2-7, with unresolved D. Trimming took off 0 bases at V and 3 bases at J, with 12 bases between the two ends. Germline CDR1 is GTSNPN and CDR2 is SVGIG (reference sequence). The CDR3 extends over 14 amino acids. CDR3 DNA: TGTGCCTGGAGTGTTAGGAGACACATCTACGAGCAGTACTTC. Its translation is CAWSVRRHIYEQYF.

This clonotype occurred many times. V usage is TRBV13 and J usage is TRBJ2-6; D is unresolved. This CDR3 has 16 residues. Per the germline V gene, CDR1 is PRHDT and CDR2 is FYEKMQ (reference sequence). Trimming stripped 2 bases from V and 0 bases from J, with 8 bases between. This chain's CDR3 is CASSLQVSSGANVLTF. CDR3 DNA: TGTGCCAGCAGCTTACAGGTTAGCTCTGGGGCCAACGTCCTGACTTTC.

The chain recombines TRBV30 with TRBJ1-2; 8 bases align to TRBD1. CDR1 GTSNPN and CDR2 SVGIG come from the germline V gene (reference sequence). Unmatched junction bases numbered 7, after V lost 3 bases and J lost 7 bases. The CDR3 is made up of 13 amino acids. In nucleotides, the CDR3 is TGTGCCTGGAGGGACAGGGTGGGCTCTGGCTACACCTTC. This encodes CAWRDRVGSGYTF.

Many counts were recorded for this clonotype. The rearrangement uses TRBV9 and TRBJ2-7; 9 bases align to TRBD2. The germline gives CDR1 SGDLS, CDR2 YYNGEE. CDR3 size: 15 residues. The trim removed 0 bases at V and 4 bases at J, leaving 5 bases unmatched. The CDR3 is CASSVASSGTYEQYF. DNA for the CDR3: TGTGCCAGCAGCGTAGCTTCTAGCGGGACTTACGAGCAGTACTTC.

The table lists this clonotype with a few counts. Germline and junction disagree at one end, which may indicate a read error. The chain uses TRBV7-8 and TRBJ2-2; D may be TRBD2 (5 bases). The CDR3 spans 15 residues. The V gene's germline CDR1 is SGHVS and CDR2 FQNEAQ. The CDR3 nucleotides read TGTGCCAGCAGCTTAGCGGAGACGAACACCGGGGAGCTGTATTTT. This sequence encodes CASSLAETNTGELYF.

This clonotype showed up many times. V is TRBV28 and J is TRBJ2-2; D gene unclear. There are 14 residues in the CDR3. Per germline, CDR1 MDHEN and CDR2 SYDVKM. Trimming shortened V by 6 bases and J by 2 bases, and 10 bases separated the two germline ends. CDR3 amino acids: CASSPDLNTGELFF. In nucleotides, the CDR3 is TGTGCCAGCAGCCCGGACCTAAACACCGGGGAGCTGTTTTTT.

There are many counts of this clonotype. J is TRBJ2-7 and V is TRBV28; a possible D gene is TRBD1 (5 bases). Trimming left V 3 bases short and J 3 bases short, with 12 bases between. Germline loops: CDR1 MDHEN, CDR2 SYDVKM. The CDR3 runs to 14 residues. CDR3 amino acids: CASSLAAGIYEQYF. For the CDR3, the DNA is TGTGCCAGCAGTTTGGCGGCAGGGATCTACGAGCAGTACTTC.

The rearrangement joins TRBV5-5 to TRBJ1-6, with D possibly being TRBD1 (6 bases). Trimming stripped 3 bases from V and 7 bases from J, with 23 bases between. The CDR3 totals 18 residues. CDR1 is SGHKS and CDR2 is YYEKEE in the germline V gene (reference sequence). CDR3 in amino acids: CASSYRTHYRELNSPLHF. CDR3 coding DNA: TGTGCCAGCAGCTACAGAACCCACTACAGGGAGTTGAATTCACCCCTCCACTTT.

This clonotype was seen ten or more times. The DNA of the CDR3 is TGTGCCAGTAGTAACACCCTCAATCAGCCCCAGCATTTT. It yields the protein CASSNTLNQPQHF. The chain employs TRBV19 and TRBJ1-5; D call uncertain. Germline loops: CDR1 LNHDA, CDR2 SQIVND (reference sequence). V was pared by 4 bases and J by 3 bases, with 7 bases between. The CDR3 runs 13 residues.

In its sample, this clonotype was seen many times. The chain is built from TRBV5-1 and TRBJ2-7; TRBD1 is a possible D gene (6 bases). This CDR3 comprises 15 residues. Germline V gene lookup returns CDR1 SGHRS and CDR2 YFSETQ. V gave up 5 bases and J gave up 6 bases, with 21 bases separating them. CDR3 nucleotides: TGCGCCAGCAGTCTGGGGGCGACAGGTGCGGGCGAGCAGTACTTC. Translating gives CASSLGATGAGEQYF.

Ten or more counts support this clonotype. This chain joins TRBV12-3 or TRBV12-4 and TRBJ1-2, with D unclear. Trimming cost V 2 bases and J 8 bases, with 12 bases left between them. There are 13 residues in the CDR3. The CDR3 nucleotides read TGTGCCAGCAGTTTATTCCGCAGTTCCGGCTACACCTTC. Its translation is CASSLFRSSGYTF.

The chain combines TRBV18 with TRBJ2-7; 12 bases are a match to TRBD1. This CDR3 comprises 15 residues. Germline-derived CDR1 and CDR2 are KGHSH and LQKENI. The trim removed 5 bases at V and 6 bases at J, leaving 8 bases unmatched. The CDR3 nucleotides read TGTGCCAGCTCATTCTCGGGACAGGGGGCGAGCGAGCAGTACTTC. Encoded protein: CASSFSGQGASEQYF.

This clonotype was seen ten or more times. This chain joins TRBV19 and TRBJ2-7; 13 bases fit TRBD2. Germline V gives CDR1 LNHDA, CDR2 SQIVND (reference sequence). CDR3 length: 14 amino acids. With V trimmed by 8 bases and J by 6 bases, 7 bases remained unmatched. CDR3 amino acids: CASATSGGAAEQYF. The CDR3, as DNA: TGTGCCAGTGCCACTAGCGGGGGGGCAGCCGAGCAGTACTTC.

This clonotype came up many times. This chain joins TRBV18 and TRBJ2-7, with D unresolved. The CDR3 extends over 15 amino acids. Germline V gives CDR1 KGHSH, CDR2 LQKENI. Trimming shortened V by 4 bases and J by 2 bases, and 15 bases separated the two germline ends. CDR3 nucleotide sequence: TGTGCCAGCTCACGTGACCGAGTCGGTACCTACGAGCAGTACTTC. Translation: CASSRDRVGTYEQYF.

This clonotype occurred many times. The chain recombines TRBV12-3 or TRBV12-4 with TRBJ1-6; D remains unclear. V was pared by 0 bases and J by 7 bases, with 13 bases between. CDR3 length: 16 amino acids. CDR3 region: CASSLALQLVNSPLHF. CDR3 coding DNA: TGTGCCAGCAGTTTAGCGCTTCAACTGGTGAATTCACCCCTCCACTTT.

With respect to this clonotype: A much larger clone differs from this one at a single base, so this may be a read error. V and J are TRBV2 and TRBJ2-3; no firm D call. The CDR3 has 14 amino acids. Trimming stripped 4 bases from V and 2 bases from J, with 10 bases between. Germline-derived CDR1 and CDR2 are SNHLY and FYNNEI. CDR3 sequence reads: CASSVFPATDTQYF. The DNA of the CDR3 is TGTGCCAGCAGTGTTTTTCCGGCCACAGATACGCAGTATTTT.

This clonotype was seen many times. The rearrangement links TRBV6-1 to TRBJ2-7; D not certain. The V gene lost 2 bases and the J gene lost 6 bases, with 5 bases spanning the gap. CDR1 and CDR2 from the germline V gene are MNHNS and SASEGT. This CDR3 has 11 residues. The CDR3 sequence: CASSESPEQYF. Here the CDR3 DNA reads TGTGCCAGCAGTGAATCCCCCGAGCAGTACTTC.

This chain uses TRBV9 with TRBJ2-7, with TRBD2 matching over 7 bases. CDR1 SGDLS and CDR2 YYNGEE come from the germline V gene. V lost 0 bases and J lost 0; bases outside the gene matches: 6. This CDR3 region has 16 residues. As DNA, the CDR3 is TGTGCCAGCAGCGTAGGAGGCGGGAGCAGCTCCTACGAGCAGTACTTC. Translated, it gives CASSVGGGSSSYEQYF.

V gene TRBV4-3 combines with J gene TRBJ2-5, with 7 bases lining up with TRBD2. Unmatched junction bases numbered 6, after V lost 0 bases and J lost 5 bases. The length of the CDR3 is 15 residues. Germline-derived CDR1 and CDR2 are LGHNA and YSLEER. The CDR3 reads CASSQDRGEPETQYF. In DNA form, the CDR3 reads TGCGCCAGCAGCCAAGATCGGGGGGAGCCGGAGACCCAGTACTTC.

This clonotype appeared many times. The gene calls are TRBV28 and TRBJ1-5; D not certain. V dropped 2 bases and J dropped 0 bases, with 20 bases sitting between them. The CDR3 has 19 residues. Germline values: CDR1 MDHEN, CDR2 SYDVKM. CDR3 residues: CASSLNWWQEDDSNQPQHF. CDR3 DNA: TGTGCCAGCAGTTTAAATTGGTGGCAGGAAGACGATAGCAATCAGCCCCAGCATTTT.

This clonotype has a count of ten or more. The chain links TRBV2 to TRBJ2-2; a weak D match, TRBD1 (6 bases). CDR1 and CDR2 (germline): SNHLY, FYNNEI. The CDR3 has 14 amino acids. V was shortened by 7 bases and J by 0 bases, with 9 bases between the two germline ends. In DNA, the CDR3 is TGTGCCAGCACGGGACACTCGAACACCGGGGAGCTGTTTTTT. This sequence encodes CASTGHSNTGELFF.

In nucleotides, the CDR3 is TGTGCCAGCAGTTACCGGGACAGGGGGTCCTACGAGCAGTACTTC. It translates to CASSYRDRGSYEQYF. V usage is TRBV6-5 and J usage is TRBJ2-7; 11 bases are shared with TRBD1. The germline CDR1 and CDR2 sequences are MNHEY and SVGAGI. This CDR3 is built from 15 residues. After removal of 2 bases from V and 1 base from J, the junction contained 1 base not matched to a gene.

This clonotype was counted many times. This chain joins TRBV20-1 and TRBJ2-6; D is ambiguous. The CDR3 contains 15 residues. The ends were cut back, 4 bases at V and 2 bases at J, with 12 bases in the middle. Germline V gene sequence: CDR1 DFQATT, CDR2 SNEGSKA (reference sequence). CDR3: CSANSIKAGANVLTF. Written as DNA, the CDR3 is TGCAGTGCTAACTCAATAAAGGCTGGGGCCAACGTCCTGACTTTC.

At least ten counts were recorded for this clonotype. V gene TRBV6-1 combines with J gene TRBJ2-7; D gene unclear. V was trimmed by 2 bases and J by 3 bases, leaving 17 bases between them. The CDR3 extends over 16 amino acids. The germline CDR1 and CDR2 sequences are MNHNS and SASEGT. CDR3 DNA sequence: TGTGCCAGCAGTGAATTGGGCAGACTTTCCCACTACGAGCAGTACTTC. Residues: CASSELGRLSHYEQYF.